This TCR beta chain is from a study of T cells after yellow fever vaccination. Study in general: Researchers used SMART-Seq v4 Ultra Low Input to prepare fractions that had low cell numbers.

This clonotype was detected many times. The CDR3 consists of 11 residues. Per germline, CDR1 SGHVS and CDR2 FQNEAQ. The ends were cut back, 4 bases at V and 10 bases at J, with 8 bases in the middle. Template switching by 5'RACE produced TCR cDNA, adding a universal primer site and UMIs. TCRdb re-called the 5' RACE reads with MiXCR, one entry per CDR3 protein. The sample gives approximately 550,000 distinct CDR3 sequences, under 25% of which show up once; roughly an eighth is in the top ten. The sequencing here drew on PBMCs, taken 15 days after the yellow fever booster vaccination. The source of this sequence is a young man who received the YFV17D yellow fever vaccine. The chain links TRBV7-8 to TRBJ2-1; the D gene is possibly TRBD1 (6 bases). The DNA for the CDR3 is TGTGCCAGCAGCTCCAGGGGCGAGCAGTTCTTC. Translated: CASSSRGEQFF.